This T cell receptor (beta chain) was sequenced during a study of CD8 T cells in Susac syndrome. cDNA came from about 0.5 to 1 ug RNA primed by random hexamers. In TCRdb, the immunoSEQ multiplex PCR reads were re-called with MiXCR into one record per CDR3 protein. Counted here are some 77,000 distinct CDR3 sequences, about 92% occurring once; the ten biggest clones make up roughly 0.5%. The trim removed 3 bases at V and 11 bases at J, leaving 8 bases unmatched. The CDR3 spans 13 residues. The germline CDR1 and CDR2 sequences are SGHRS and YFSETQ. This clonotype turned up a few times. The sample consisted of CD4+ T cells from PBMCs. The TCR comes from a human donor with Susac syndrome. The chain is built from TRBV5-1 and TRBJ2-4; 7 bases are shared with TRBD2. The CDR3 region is CASSSGGTTVQYF. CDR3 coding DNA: TGCGCCAGCAGCTCCGGCGGGACTACAGTTCAGTACTTC.